These 17 T cell receptor beta chains came from one sample sequenced in a study of beta chain features in type 1 diabetes. cDNA synthesis used the whole RNA isolate, giving expressed TCRB sequences. Some clones are missing from TCRdb's copy, which holds only in-frame ones; the method was immunoSEQ multiplex PCR. The data contain about 700,000 clones, roughly 12% of them singletons. Study-level results: Patients with Type 1 diabetes showed moderately but significantly shorter TCRB CDR3s in all four CD4+ subsets.

These TCRs are of unknown antigen specificity. Input material: naive CD4+ T cells from blood. Source of these receptors: a man younger than 35 with type 1 diabetes.

The chain joins TRBV4-1 to TRBJ2-6; D is tentatively TRBD1 or TRBD2 (5 bases each). CDR1 is MGHRA and CDR2 is YSYEKL in the germline V gene. The CDR3 runs to 16 residues. Trimming removed 1 base at V and 0 bases at J, with 7 bases between. The CDR3 loop is CASSQGGISGANVLTF. CDR3 DNA: TGCGCCAGCAGCCAAGGGGGGATCTCTGGGGCCAACGTCCTGACTTTC.

This clone was picked up a small number of times. The rearrangement joins TRBV21-1 to TRBJ2-5. TRBV21-1 is a pseudogene segment. There are 9 residues in the CDR3. CDR3 sequence (DNA): TGTGCCAGCAGAGAGACCCAGTACTTC. Translated: CASRETQYF.

The CDR3 region has the DNA TGTGCCATCAGTGTCTGGACTAGCGGGAGGACCGGGGAGCTGTTTTTT. Its translation is CAISVWTSGRTGELFF. This rearrangement joins TRBV10-3 to TRBJ2-2; TRBD2 aligns across 14 bases. CDR1 is ENHRY, CDR2 SYGVKD, per germline. The CDR3 runs to 16 residues. The J segment lost 5 bases and the V segment lost 4 bases, leaving 3 bases of the junction unmatched.

CDR3 sequence reads: CASSSEGPRTDYTF. In DNA, the CDR3 is TGTGCCAGCAGCTCCGAGGGACCTCGGACGGACTACACCTTC. This chain connects TRBV6-4 to TRBJ1-2; D is possibly TRBD1 (5 bases). Trimming pared 6 bases from V and 10 bases from J, leaving 21 bases between. The CDR3 extends over 14 amino acids. The germline V gene encodes CDR1 MRHNA and CDR2 SNTAGT.

This chain uses TRBV7-8 with TRBJ1-2; D is unclear. The V gene's germline CDR1 is SGHVS and CDR2 FQNEAQ. The length of the CDR3 is 14 residues. V was cut by 5 bases and J by 4 bases, with 14 bases left in between. This CDR3 is CASSPPGQLYGYTF. CDR3 DNA sequence: TGTGCCAGCAGCCCGCCTGGGCAGCTCTATGGCTACACCTTC.

The rearrangement uses TRBV6-1 and TRBJ2-1; D not certain. Germline values: CDR1 MNHNS, CDR2 SASEGT. The length of the CDR3 is 12 residues. V lost 4 bases and J 3 bases, leaving 4 bases between the germline ends. CDR3 region: CASSVDYNEQFF. As DNA, the CDR3 is TGTGCCAGCAGTGTTGACTACAATGAGCAGTTCTTC.

This clone was seen once. This chain uses TRBV11-3 with TRBJ2-1; D is unclear. The germline V gene encodes CDR1 SGHNT and CDR2 YENEEA. Trimming took off 2 bases at V and 0 bases at J, with 11 bases between the two ends. This CDR3 spans 16 amino acids. This CDR3 reads CASSLRRASSYNEQFF. CDR3 nucleotides: TGTGCCAGCAGCTTACGCCGGGCGAGCTCCTACAATGAGCAGTTCTTC.

This clone has more than one count but fewer than ten. The chain combines TRBV6-5 with TRBJ2-7, with 9 bases matching TRBD1. The length of the CDR3 is 14 residues. Trimming at V came to 2 bases and at J to 5 bases, leaving 4 bases not matched to a gene. Germline V gives CDR1 MNHEY, CDR2 SVGAGI. The CDR3 nucleotides are TGTGCCAGCAGTTACATAACAGGGGGCGACGAGCAGTACTTC. Translated, it gives CASSYITGGDEQYF.

The chain combines TRBV28 with TRBJ1-2; perhaps TRBD1 as D (5 bases). The CDR3 consists of 19 residues. V lost 5 bases to trimming and J lost 2 bases, with 27 bases between them. CDR1 and CDR2 (germline): MDHEN, SYDVKM. The CDR3 sequence: CASSPLRGAWDLANYGYTF. The CDR3 nucleotides read TGTGCCAGCAGTCCGCTGCGGGGCGCATGGGATCTGGCCAACTATGGCTACACCTTC.

This sequence joins TRBV29-1 and TRBJ2-1; D not certain. Germline V gene data show CDR1 as SQVTM and CDR2 as ANQGSEA. The CDR3 extends over 12 amino acids. The ends were cut back, 4 bases at V and 8 bases at J, with 12 bases in the middle. In DNA, the CDR3 is TGCAGCGTTGCGGGCCCGGGCGATGAGCAGTTCTTC. Translating it yields CSVAGPGDEQFF.

The chain recombines TRBV18 with TRBJ1-5; TRBD1 matches at 9 bases. This CDR3 is 15 amino acids long. Germline-derived CDR1 and CDR2 are KGHSH and LQKENI. V shed 5 bases, J shed 2 bases, and the junction held 4 bases outside the gene matches. The CDR3 region is CASSERDRGNQPQHF. In nucleotides, the CDR3 is TGTGCCAGCTCAGAAAGGGACAGGGGCAATCAGCCCCAGCATTTT.

This clone was seen more than once but under ten times. The CDR3 sequence is CASSPAGGSAYEQYF. The CDR3 DNA follows: TGTGCCAGTAGTCCCGCCGGGGGGTCGGCCTACGAGCAGTACTTC. The V gene is TRBV19, the J gene TRBJ2-7, with 7 bases aligning to TRBD2. There are 15 residues in the CDR3. In germline, CDR1 is LNHDA, CDR2 SQIVND (reference sequence). The ends lost 5 bases at V and 2 bases at J; junction bases unmatched: 9.

This clone was seen a few times. V gene TRBV6-5 combines with J gene TRBJ2-1; 7 bases line up with TRBD1. Germline CDR1 is MNHEY and CDR2 is SVGAGI. The CDR3 runs to 15 residues. V lost 8 bases and J lost 3; bases outside the gene matches: 10. This CDR3 reads CASSKRTGRYNEQFF. CDR3 sequence (DNA): TGTGCCAGCTCGAAGAGGACAGGACGCTACAATGAGCAGTTCTTC.

The chain couples TRBV9 to TRBJ2-3, with a possible D match to TRBD2 (6 bases). Germline-derived CDR1 and CDR2 are SGDLS and YYNGEE. Trimming took off 0 bases at V and 11 bases at J, with 22 bases between the two ends. The CDR3 consists of 16 residues. The CDR3 coding sequence is TGTGCCAGCAGCGTAGGAGATAGCGGCCGACCGAGTGAGCAGTATTTT. It specifies CASSVGDSGRPSEQYF.

The chain is built from TRBV7-3 and TRBJ1-2; D uncertain. Trimming shortened V by 2 bases and J by 4 bases, and 14 bases separated the two germline ends. CDR1 and CDR2 from the germline V gene are SGHTA and FQGTGA. The CDR3 contains 15 residues. In DNA, the CDR3 is TGTGCCAGCAGCTTATCTGTCATCGAACCCTATGGCTACACCTTC. The encoded protein is CASSLSVIEPYGYTF.

This clone came up a few times. The chain carries TRBV12-2 and TRBJ2-4; TRBD1 was called by the table and not checked on the DNA. TRBV12-2 represents a pseudogene. The CDR3 is made up of 15 amino acids. The CDR3 protein is CASRLPGQPKNIQYF. CDR3 bases: TGTGCAAGTCGCTTACCGGGACAGCCTAAAAACATTCAGTACTTC.

This sequence joins TRBV19 and TRBJ2-5; D gene unclear. The CDR3 has 12 amino acids. Germline CDR1 and CDR2: LNHDA and SQIVND (reference sequence). V was pared by 4 bases and J by 1 base, with 4 bases between. The CDR3 spells CASSSSQETQYF. The DNA for the CDR3 is TGTGCCAGTAGTAGCAGCCAAGAGACCCAGTACTTC.